Given below is one T cell receptor (beta chain) in context. Its antigen has not been determined. Base quality data are lacking; no much larger clone is found one base away. TCRbeta CDR3 regions were amplified from genomic DNA by means of the immunoSEQ Assay, a bias-controlled multiplex PCR. As for the authors' bioinformatics: The number of nucleated cells in each sample was estimated by amplification of reference gene primers within the assay. To quantify the absolute abundance of each unique TCRbeta CDR3 rearrangement, sequence reads were collapsed and filtered. For each sample, productive Simpson clonality was calculated as the square root of Simpson's diversity index across productive rearrangements. TCRdb provides this immuneACCESS table in a form limited to in-frame rearrangements. Some clones are lacking; in checked studies, under half of them reflect an unresolved V gene, and why the rest are absent is not known. V, J and clone size are taken as reported in that table, and D and trimming were inferred from the DNA itself. This sample lists a few hundred thousand clones; 85% to 90% were detected once. Of the sample, roughly 2% falls within the top ten clones.

This record belongs to a study of blood T cell repertoires in COVID-19 (dated by TCRdb to 2018 to 2021). Study-level background: For ImmuneRACE Cohort 3, a participant was defined as recovered based on two consecutive negative NP/OP PCR tests, clearance by a healthcare professional, or resolution of symptoms. The material from the prospective study consisted of cDNA or gDNA derived from T cells, B-cell-depleted T cells, or PBMCs. The dataset comprised deeply sampled blood TCRbeta repertoires from subjects exposed to, actively infected with, or recovered from COVID-19. Samples from collaborators originated in the United States, Italy and Spain and spanned both the acute and convalescent phases of COVID-19. Nearly every sample came with metadata listing a de-identified subject ID, COVID-19 status, age in years and sex. The repertoires were released in a freely available public database meant as a resource for research on the immune response to SARS-CoV-2. The samples were drawn from the first 160 participants of the ongoing ImmuneRACE study and from some 1,300 subjects provided by 6 global collaborators. Where HLA class I and class II types were available, the types were taken from metadata supplied by the sample provider, not from assay-based typing.

General conclusions and limits of the study: Clinical and demographic metadata were provided uncurated, with the amount varying by source and participant.

Enrolling through a virtual design, the prospective study's participants ranged in age from roughly 18 to 90 years and lived across some 23 United States geographic areas. Cohort assignment in the prospective study relied on participant-reported clinical history from a screening survey and a study questionnaire. Mobile phlebotomists in the prospective study collected whole blood, serum and a nasopharyngeal or oropharyngeal swab from every participant. Prospective study participants could optionally give additional blood draws and questionnaires over an approximately two-month period. Before DNA extraction, prospective study blood samples were shipped either frozen or at room temperature. V is pruned by 0 bases and J by 7 bases, leaving 6 bases of the junction without a gene match. The CDR3 covers 14 residues, taking in both the cysteine and the phenylalanine. The read is trimmed to its CDR3 DNA, 42 bases read in frame from base 1. CDR1 and CDR2, looked up from the germline V gene, are SGDLS and YYNGEE.

The receptor was derived from a woman aged 60-75 years in a cohort exposed to, infected with or recovered from COVID-19 (not recorded which). The sequence is built from TRBV9 and TRBJ1-1; TRBD1 fits 7 bases in the junction. Sequencing was done on a sample of PBMCs or T cells enriched from blood (not recorded which). The DNA sequence is TGTGCCAGCAGCGTAGAACCAGGGGGGAATGAAGCTTTCTTT. Translated, it reads CASSVEPGGNEAFF.